These 26 T cell receptor beta chains share one sample of origin, sequenced in a study of metastatic and nonmetastatic thyroid tumors. Every patient underwent thyroid surgery untreated. With MiXCR, TCRdb called clones anew from the PCR reads. The sample carries approximately 15,000 clones, 23% recorded once. The specimen sequenced was adjacent normal tissue. Receptors were obtained from a female donor with papillary thyroid cancer or a benign thyroid nodule (not recorded which). Some clones in this sample may be carry-over from other donors' samples.

This clone was counted only a few times. V gene TRBV12-3 or TRBV12-4 combines with J gene TRBJ1-2; D is undetermined. The V gene lost 2 bases and the J gene lost 9 bases, with 10 bases spanning the gap. The CDR3 is 12 amino acids. DNA for the CDR3: TGTGCCAGCAGTTTACAGGAATATTGCTACACCTTC. It yields the protein CASSLQEYCYTF.

In this sample, this clone turned up once. Mismatch with germline at one junction end may stem from a read error. The chain recombines TRBV24-1 with TRBJ1-2, with D perhaps TRBD1 (5 bases). This CDR3 spans 18 amino acids. Germline V CDR1 and CDR2: KGHDR, SFDVKD. This CDR3 reads CATSDLWGLGVVNYDYTF. DNA for the CDR3: TGTGCCACCAGTGATTTATGGGGGTTAGGTGTTGTAAACTATGACTACACCTTC.

This clone was seen only a few times. The chain recombines TRBV6-2 or TRBV6-3 with TRBJ2-7; TRBD1 agrees at 8 bases. The CDR3 sequence is 16 residues long. CDR1 is MNHEY, CDR2 SVGEGT, per germline. The J segment lost 3 bases and the V segment lost 7 bases, leaving 14 bases of the junction unmatched. As DNA, the CDR3 is TGTGCCAGCATCCCTGCGCGGGACAGGCCTCTCTACGAGCAGTACTTC. This sequence encodes CASIPARDRPLYEQYF.

Ten or more counts support this clone. The genes are TRBV3-1 and TRBJ2-2; D remains unclear. V gave up 3 bases and J gave up 1 base, with 9 bases separating them. Germline CDR1 and CDR2: LGHDT and YNNKEL (reference sequence). CDR3 length equals 15 residues. The CDR3 sequence: CASSQGDLNTGELFF. The CDR3 DNA is TGTGCCAGCAGCCAGGGTGACTTGAACACCGGGGAGCTGTTTTTT.

In its sample, this clone was seen once. J is TRBJ2-3 and V is TRBV20-1, with 11 bases aligning to TRBD2. The CDR3 totals 13 residues. Germline V gene data show CDR1 as DFQATT and CDR2 as SNEGSKA (reference sequence). CDR3 residues: CATSGMVWDTQYF. The CDR3 nucleotides read TGCGCGACTAGCGGGATGGTCTGGGATACGCAGTATTTT.

The rearrangement uses TRBV2 and TRBJ2-3; no definite D call. This CDR3 region has 16 residues. The V end lost 1 base, the J end lost 0 bases, and 11 bases lay between the germline ends. The germline gives CDR1 SNHLY, CDR2 FYNNEI. CDR3 sequence: CASSEGNNPSTDTQYF. The DNA of the CDR3 is TGTGCCAGCAGTGAAGGGAACAACCCCAGCACAGATACGCAGTATTTT.

With respect to this clone: A single base separates this from a much larger clone, so it may be a read error. The CDR3 DNA reads as TGTGCCAGCATCCAATCTCTCGAGCAGTTCTTC. This translates into CASIQSLEQFF. The chain is built from TRBV3-1 and TRBJ2-1, with D unclear. CDR3 length: 11 residues. Germline V CDR1 and CDR2: LGHDT, YNNKEL (reference sequence).

As to this clone: An end of the junction does not agree with germline; a read error may underlie this. The rearrangement joins TRBV20-1 to TRBJ2-2, with D maybe TRBD2 (6 bases). CDR1 DFQATT and CDR2 SNEGSKA come from the germline V gene (reference sequence). This CDR3 is 17 amino acids long. The CDR3 DNA follows: TGCAGTGCTAGAGAGGGGGGAGAACGACGGGGCACCGTGGAGTTGTTTTTT. It yields the protein CSAREGGERRGTVELFF.

This rearrangement joins TRBV20-1 to TRBJ2-7; 8 bases line up with TRBD2. V dropped 6 bases and J dropped 4; count of bases not matched to a gene: 5. Germline V gene lookup returns CDR1 DFQATT and CDR2 SNEGSKA (reference sequence). The CDR3 is 12 residues long. For the CDR3, the DNA is TGCAGTGCCCCGGGACTAGAATACGAGCAGTACTTC. It specifies CSAPGLEYEQYF.

This clone was seen a handful of times. This could be a read error, since a much larger clone is one nucleotide away. V gene TRBV10-2 combines with J gene TRBJ2-7; D is undetermined. Germline values: CDR1 WSHSY, CDR2 SAAADI. This CDR3 contains 11 residues. V lost 5 bases, J lost 6 bases, and 8 bases lay in between. CDR3 protein: CASSSVPEQYF. The CDR3 bases are TGCGCCAGCAGTTCAGTGCCCGAGCAGTACTTC.

This chain uses TRBV20-1 with TRBJ1-1, with 7 bases aligning to TRBD1. The CDR3 sequence is 14 residues long. V trimming: 0 bases; J trimming: 3 bases; junction bases outside the gene matches: 4. CDR1 is DFQATT, CDR2 SNEGSKA, per germline (reference sequence). CDR3: CSARDQGEDTEAFF. As DNA, the CDR3 is TGCAGTGCTAGAGATCAGGGGGAGGACACTGAAGCTTTCTTT.

There are a few counts of this clone. The rearrangement uses TRBV20-1 and TRBJ2-7; 8 bases align to TRBD1. The CDR3 extends over 15 amino acids. Germline V gene sequence: CDR1 DFQATT, CDR2 SNEGSKA (reference sequence). The junction had 9 bases not matched to a gene; V was cut back by 5 bases and J by 0 bases. CDR3 region: CSAFSQGGNSYEQYF. The DNA of the CDR3 is TGCAGTGCTTTCTCACAGGGGGGAAACTCCTACGAGCAGTACTTC.

This clone was recorded many times. This chain uses TRBV3-1 with TRBJ1-6; perhaps TRBD1 as D (5 bases). Germline V CDR1 and CDR2: LGHDT, YNNKEL (reference sequence). Trimming cost V 1 base and J 9 bases, with 10 bases left between them. This CDR3 region has 14 residues. In nucleotides, the CDR3 is TGTGCCAGCAGCCAAGGAGGAAGGGGTTCACCCCTCCACTTT. Translating gives CASSQGGRGSPLHF.

Within the sample, this clone is medium-sized. The chain joins TRBV28 to TRBJ2-1; D call uncertain. The CDR3 is made up of 14 amino acids. V lost 4 bases and J 4 bases, leaving 11 bases between the germline ends. CDR1 is MDHEN and CDR2 is SYDVKM in the germline V gene. The CDR3 protein is CASSSLRLYNEQFF. In nucleotides, the CDR3 is TGTGCCAGCAGTTCCCTTCGGTTATACAATGAGCAGTTCTTC.

A note on this clone: A read error may be the cause here, since a much bigger clone is one base away. The genes are TRBV11-2 and TRBJ2-7, with a possible D match to TRBD2 (6 bases). V dropped 5 bases and J dropped 2 bases, with 13 bases sitting between them. Germline assignment: CDR1 SGHAT and CDR2 FQNNGV. CDR3 size: 14 residues. The CDR3 sequence: CASSRLAATYEQYF. Written as DNA, the CDR3 is TGTGCCAGCAGCCGATTAGCGGCAACCTACGAGCAGTACTTC.

By frequency in the sample, this clone is medium-sized. This sequence joins TRBV20-1 and TRBJ1-5; perhaps TRBD1 as D (5 bases). V was shortened by 0 bases and J by 2 bases, with 11 bases between the two germline ends. Germline loops: CDR1 DFQATT, CDR2 SNEGSKA (reference sequence). The CDR3 covers 15 residues. As DNA, the CDR3 is TGCAGTGCTAGAGATCCTGGGGGGGGCAATCAGCCCCAGCATTTT. Its protein product is CSARDPGGGNQPQHF.

This clone is deemed medium-sized (0.01 to 0.1%). This chain links TRBV6-1 with TRBJ2-3, with a tentative D call TRBD2 (5 bases). V was pared by 6 bases and J by 0 bases, with 10 bases between. This CDR3 region has 14 residues. From germline, CDR1 is MNHNS and CDR2 SASEGT. The CDR3 region has the DNA TGTGCCAGCAGACCTACTAGGAGCACAGATACGCAGTATTTT. Translating it yields CASRPTRSTDTQYF.

This clone rates as medium-sized. The J gene is TRBJ1-3, the V gene TRBV12-3 or TRBV12-4; no firm D call. The length of the CDR3 is 13 residues. Between the trimmed V and J ends, which lost 8 bases and 0 bases, there was a span of 8 bases. Here the CDR3 reads CASDWGSGNTIYF. The CDR3 region has the DNA TGTGCCAGCGATTGGGGCTCTGGAAACACCATATATTTT.

This clone was recorded a few times. The CDR3 DNA sequence: TGTGCCAGCAACGGACTAGCGGGAGTGGGAGACTTCTTC. Translating it yields CASNGLAGVGDFF. J is TRBJ2-1 and V is TRBV19; 13 bases align to TRBD2. The germline gives CDR1 LNHDA, CDR2 SQIVND (reference sequence). The CDR3 sequence is 13 residues long. V lost 9 bases, J lost 16 bases, and 12 bases stayed unmatched.

A remark on this clone: Since a much larger clone is just one base distant, this may be a read error. The genes are TRBV4-2 and TRBJ2-5; D is unclear. CDR3 size: 13 residues. V was cut by 2 bases and J by 5 bases, with 9 bases left in between. CDR1 and CDR2 (germline): LGHNA, YNFKEQ. The CDR3 DNA reads TGTGCCAGCAGCCAATCGAATGGGGAGACCCAGTACTTC. Translated, it gives CASSQSNGETQYF.

The sample holds many counts of this clone. The junction differs from germline at one of its ends, possibly a read error. The chain has TRBV7-9 and TRBJ1-4; D is undetermined. This CDR3 region has 11 residues. CDR1 is SEHNR and CDR2 is FQNEAQ in the germline V gene (reference sequence). CDR3 sequence reads: CASGLNEKLFF. CDR3 DNA sequence: TGTGCCAGCGGCTTAAACGAAAAACTGTTTTTT. Supplemented by reference TRBV7-9 and TRBJ1-4, the full variable domain reads DTGVSQNPRHKITKRGQNVTFRCDPISEHNRLYWYRQTLGQGPEFLTYFQNEAQLEKSRLLSDRFSAERPKGSFSTLEIQRTEQGDSAMYLCASGLNEKLFFGSGTQLSVL.

This chain links TRBV28 with TRBJ1-2; no clear D. Per the germline V gene, CDR1 is MDHEN and CDR2 is SYDVKM. This CDR3 is 14 amino acids long. V was shortened by 7 bases and J by 2 bases, with 14 bases between the two germline ends. Written as DNA, the CDR3 is TGTGCCAGCACTACCGGAGGAGGAAACTATGGCTACACCTTC. This gives the protein CASTTGGGNYGYTF.

The chain recombines TRBV20-1 with TRBJ2-7; 11 nucleotides align to TRBD2. V shed 2 bases and J 3 bases; nucleotides not matched to a gene: 18. CDR3 length: 19 amino acids. The germline CDR1 and CDR2 sequences are DFQATT and SNEGSKA (reference sequence). The CDR3, as DNA: TGCAGTGCTAGACCCCTTATAGCGGGAGGGAGAAGCGAGCACTACGAGCAGTACTTC. This codes for CSARPLIAGGRSEHYEQYF.

By frequency in the sample, this clone is medium-sized. The chain links TRBV27 to TRBJ2-5, with 10 bases identical to TRBD2. The CDR3 length is 15 residues. With V trimmed by 5 bases and J by 3 bases, 6 bases remained unmatched. In germline, CDR1 is MNHEY, CDR2 SMNVEV (reference sequence). CDR3 sequence: CASSPLGLAEETQYF. CDR3 DNA: TGTGCCAGCAGTCCCCTTGGACTAGCGGAAGAGACCCAGTACTTC.

This clone counts as medium-sized. This chain uses TRBV19 with TRBJ2-7; 7 nucleotides match TRBD2. V trimming: 3 bases; J trimming: 2 bases; junction bases outside the gene matches: 7. CDR3 length equals 15 residues. Germline V lookup: CDR1 LNHDA, CDR2 SQIVND (reference sequence). The CDR3 nucleotides are TGTGCCAGTAGTATGGGAGGGCCAGGGACCTACGAGCAGTACTTC. It specifies CASSMGGPGTYEQYF.

This clone was found a few times. The V call is TRBV28, the J call TRBJ1-2; 9 nucleotides match TRBD1. This CDR3 is built from 13 residues. The V and J ends lost 6 bases and 12 bases, in that order; junction bases with no gene match: 11. The germline gives CDR1 MDHEN, CDR2 SYDVKM. The CDR3, as DNA: TGTGCCAGCAGCTCACAAGGGACAGGGTTGGACACCTTC. Translating gives CASSSQGTGLDTF.